These T cell receptor beta chains were read from a single sample in a study of blood T cell repertoires in COVID-19. Profiled with immunoSEQ multiplex PCR; TCRdb holds only in-frame clones, not every one. The sample includes around 170,000 clones, around 86% seen only once; the top ten take around 6.1%. Material for sequencing was peripheral blood. All receptors come from a woman aged 40 to 49 with acute or convalescent COVID-19. The CDR3 runs from the conserved cysteine through the conserved F or W. D genes are given only for firm matches. Clone size, where shown, is once, few, many, or a class for clones that have expanded.

v_gene	d_gene	abundance	j_gene	CDR3aa	CDR3nt
TRBV27	TRBD2	-	TRBJ2-7	CASSNGLAETYEQYF	TGTGCCAGCAGTAACGGACTAGCGGAAACCTACGAGCAGTACTTC
TRBV20-1	TRBD1	-	TRBJ2-7	CSANRGVGQYF	TGCAGTGCTAACAGGGGGGTGGGGCAGTACTTC
TRBV7-2	-	-	TRBJ2-1	CASSPGGLQFF	TGTGCCAGCAGCCCGGGGGGCCTACAGTTCTTC
TRBV7-9	TRBD1	-	TRBJ1-3	CASSLWGTGRNTIYF	TGTGCCAGCAGCTTGTGGGGGACAGGGAGAAACACCATATATTTT
TRBV6-5	-	once	TRBJ1-5	CASSYPGEGGQPQHF	TGTGCCAGCAGTTACCCTGGGGAGGGGGGTCAGCCCCAGCATTTT
TRBV7-8	-	-	TRBJ1-3	CASGQGTGNTIYF	TGTGCCAGCGGCCAGGGGACAGGAAACACCATATATTTT
TRBV10-1	TRBD1	-	TRBJ2-7	CASSRTGLSSYEQYF	TGCGCCAGCAGTCGGACAGGGTTGAGCTCCTACGAGCAGTACTTC
TRBV13	TRBD2	-	TRBJ2-1	CASSFVVSGGLENEQFF	TGTGCCAGCAGCTTCGTAGTTAGCGGGGGCCTTGAGAATGAGCAGTTCTTC
TRBV7-9	-	-	TRBJ2-7	CASSSPAGAYEQYF	TGTGCCAGCAGCTCCCCCGCCGGGGCCTACGAGCAGTACTTC
TRBV20-1	TRBD1	-	TRBJ1-2	CSASGQGNYGYTF	TGCAGTGCTAGTGGACAGGGGAACTATGGCTACACCTTC
TRBV7-9	-	-	TRBJ2-1	CASSLAGAEQFF	TGTGCCAGCAGCTTAGCAGGAGCTGAGCAGTTCTTC
TRBV30	-	-	TRBJ1-6	CAWKLVLDSPLHF	TGTGCCTGGAAGCTGGTTTTGGATTCACCCCTCCACTTT
TRBV3-1/TRBV3-2	-	-	TRBJ1-1	CASSQSGPGTEAFF	TGTGCCAGCAGCCAATCGGGTCCTGGGACTGAAGCTTTCTTT
TRBV5-6	TRBD1	-	TRBJ2-3	CARNGTDTPPSTDTQYF	TGTGCCAGGAACGGGACAGATACACCCCCAAGCACAGATACGCAGTATTTT
TRBV19	-	few	TRBJ1-1	CASSIDSGYTEAFF	TGTGCCAGTAGTATCGACAGTGGGTACACTGAAGCTTTCTTT
TRBV28	-	-	TRBJ2-7	CASSPPKVTRQYF	TGTGCCAGCAGTCCACCGAAAGTTACGAGGCAGTACTTC
TRBV7-2	TRBD1	-	TRBJ2-3	CASSLKTGAADTQYF	TGTGCCAGCAGCTTGAAGACAGGGGCAGCAGATACGCAGTATTTT
TRBV2	-	-	TRBJ2-7	CASLGQGYEQYF	TGTGCCAGCCTTGGACAAGGATACGAGCAGTACTTC
TRBV15	TRBD2	-	TRBJ2-3	CATSSGTSGYTQYF	TGTGCCACCAGCAGTGGGACTAGCGGCTATACGCAGTATTTT
TRBV19	TRBD1	-	TRBJ2-1	CASSMGQGIYNEQFF	TGTGCCAGTAGTATGGGACAGGGAATCTACAATGAGCAGTTCTTC
TRBV24-1	-	once	TRBJ1-1	CATTPSLLEAFF	TGTGCCACCACCCCGTCCCTCTTGGAAGCTTTCTTT
TRBV5-1	-	-	TRBJ2-2	CASSLWAGTNTGELFF	TGCGCCAGCAGCTTGTGGGCCGGGACGAACACCGGGGAGCTGTTTTTT
TRBV19	-	-	TRBJ1-4	CASSIRGSGFEKLFF	TGTGCCAGTAGTATACGCGGCAGCGGATTTGAAAAACTGTTTTTT
TRBV1	-	-	TRBJ1-1	CTSSQQIKTALSLKAFF	TGCACCAGCAGCCAACAGATTAAGACAGCCTTATCACTGAAAGCTTTCTTT
TRBV6-5	-	-	TRBJ2-4	CASSYSFGGKNIQYF	TGTGCCAGCAGTTACTCCTTCGGGGGCAAAAACATTCAGTACTTC
TRBV6-5	TRBD1	-	TRBJ2-7	CASSPGQLAYEQYF	TGTGCCAGCAGCCCGGGACAGCTAGCCTACGAGCAGTACTTC
TRBV2	TRBD1	-	TRBJ1-1	CASSLPTGGLINTEAFF	TGTGCCAGCAGCCTTCCGACAGGGGGCTTAATAAACACTGAAGCTTTCTTT
TRBV6-4	TRBD1	-	TRBJ2-3	CASSPTPTGQGGQYF	TGTGCCAGCAGTCCTACACCGACAGGGCAAGGGGGGCAGTATTTT
TRBV2	TRBD1	-	TRBJ2-2	CASRRQGDTGELFF	TGTGCCAGCAGACGACAGGGTGACACCGGGGAGCTGTTTTTT
TRBV5-1	-	-	TRBJ2-5	CASSGPGQGLGTQYF	TGCGCCAGCAGCGGTCCGGGACAAGGGCTGGGGACCCAGTACTTC